The 20 T cell receptor beta chains below were found in one sample sequenced in a study of CD8+ T cells in alopecia areata. As the sequencing template, cDNA was produced by extracting RNA and reverse transcribing it. The assay was immunoSEQ multiplex PCR, and TCRdb's table has in-frame clones only and misses some. The repertoire consists of roughly 260,000 clones, none detected only once. Combined cutaneous lymph node cells underwent sorting by CD4, CD8alpha, NKG2D, NKG2ACE and additional markers. The sequenced sample was CD4+ T cells sorted from a lymph node. These receptors were obtained from a C3H/HeJ mouse with alopecia areata. The strain's MHC haplotype is H2-k.

This clone has more than one count but fewer than ten. The germline and genes are mouse ones. The read stops 4 residues short of the end of the CDR3; the missing end is completed from the germline J gene. The chain links TRBV13-3 to TRBJ2-5, with D perhaps matching TRBD1 (5 bases). In germline, CDR1 is NNHDY, CDR2 SYVADS. The CDR3 has 13 amino acids. Deletions cut 3 bases from V and 2 bases from J, with 7 bases between. The CDR3 loop reads CASSGTSQDTQYF. The sequenced part of the CDR3 DNA is TGTGCCAGCAGTGGGACATCCCAAGAC.

A word on this clone: Mouse names are used for the genes. From the germline J gene comes the end of the CDR3, since the read stops 4 residues before it. The chain links TRBV2 to TRBJ2-5, with TRBD1 identical over 7 bases. Germline CDR1 LGHNA, CDR2 YSYQKL. The CDR3 is 15 amino acids. Partial CDR3 DNA: TGTGCCAGCAGCCAAGAAAGGGGCAGGGGGGAC. It specifies CASSQERGRGD. The CDR3 in its entirety is CASSQERGRGDTQYF.

This clone was seen more than once but under ten times. Mouse gene names apply. The read ends 3 residues early relative to the CDR3; the germline J gene fills the gap. The chain is built from TRBV5 and TRBJ1-6; D gene ambiguous. TRBJ1-6 is an open reading frame, and its role is uncertain. This CDR3 has 12 amino acids. CDR1 and CDR2 (germline): LGHNA, YNLKQL (reference sequence). The DNA read from the CDR3 is TGTGCCAGCAGCCAAGATACGAGGGCC. It specifies CASSQDTRA. The whole CDR3 protein is CASSQDTRALYF.

In regard to this clone: Germline and genes: mouse. The read terminates 4 residues ahead of where the CDR3 ends, so the germline J gene completes it. The chain has TRBV5 and TRBJ2-1; 8 nucleotides agree with TRBD2. Germline CDR1 is LGHNA and CDR2 is YNLKQL (reference sequence). The CDR3 totals 15 residues. With 2 bases clipped from V and 3 bases from J, the junction kept 3 bases outside the gene matches. The DNA read from the CDR3 is TGTGCCAGCAGCCAAACGGGGGGGCGCTATGCT. This translates into CASSQTGGRYA. In full, the CDR3 reads CASSQTGGRYAEQFF.

Concerning this clone: Gene names follow the mouse nomenclature. The CDR3 here is CASGEHRGRWNSPLYF. The DNA read from the CDR3 is TGTGCCAGCGGTGAACACAGGGGGCGCTGGAATTCGCCC. This chain joins TRBV13-2 and TRBJ1-6; TRBD1 aligns across 9 bases. The missing CDR3 end, 3 residues past where the read stops, is filled in from the germline J gene. TRBJ1-6 is labeled an ORF, and its function is uncertain. V lost 2 bases and J lost 7; bases outside the gene matches: 7. The CDR3 is 16 amino acids. Germline V gene sequence: CDR1 NNHNN, CDR2 SYGAGS (reference sequence).

The sample holds a few counts of this clone. These gene names are mouse names. The read gets to within 4 residues of the CDR3 end, and the germline J gene fills in the rest. V gene TRBV1 combines with J gene TRBJ2-2, with 7 bases matching TRBD1. Losses at the gene ends were 4 bases for V and 0 bases for J; bases not matched to a gene: 2. This CDR3 comprises 15 residues. CDR1 and CDR2 from the germline V gene are NSQYPW and LRSPGD (reference sequence). The part of the CDR3 DNA that was read is TGCACCTGCAGTGTGGGACAGCCAAACACCGGG. Translated: CTCSVGQPNTG. The full CDR3 reads CTCSVGQPNTGQLYF.

This clone came up a few times. The germline and genes are mouse ones. The CDR3 protein is CASKIARGYAEQFF. The DNA read from the CDR3 is TGTGCCAGCAAGATCGCCAGGGGATATGCT. V usage is TRBV19 and J usage is TRBJ2-1; tentatively, D is TRBD1 (6 bases). The read is 4 residues too short to cover the CDR3 end, so that end is filled in from the germline J gene. Trimming cost V 6 bases and J 4 bases, with 14 bases left between them. There are 14 residues in the CDR3. Germline V gives CDR1 FNHDT, CDR2 SITEND (reference sequence).

Worth noting for this clone: Gene names are the mouse ones. The read comes to an end 3 residues before the CDR3 does, leaving the germline J gene to fill in the end. The chain joins TRBV13-1 to TRBJ1-6; 7 nucleotides match TRBD1. TRBJ1-6 has ORF status, its function being uncertain. V gave up 2 bases and J gave up 0 bases; unmatched junction bases: 2. Germline CDR1 is NSHNY and CDR2 is SYGAGN. The CDR3 contains 16 residues. The CDR3 DNA, read in part, is TGTGCCAGCAGTGAGAGGGACAGTTCCTATAATTCGCCC. The encoded protein is CASSERDSSYNSP. The complete CDR3 reads CASSERDSSYNSPLYF.

As regards this clone: The gene names here belong to mouse. The CDR3 DNA, read in part, is TGTGCCAGCAGTGAGGCAGGGTCCGGG. Translation gives CASSEAGSG. The whole CDR3 is CASSEAGSGQLYF. The V and J genes are TRBV13-1 and TRBJ2-2, with D maybe TRBD1 (5 bases). The CDR3 end lies 4 residues beyond the end of the read and is filled in from the germline J gene. The CDR3 loop spans 13 amino acids. Trimming cost V 2 bases and J 6 bases, with 8 bases left between them. Germline assignment: CDR1 NSHNY and CDR2 SYGAGN.

This clone was seen more than once but under ten times. All gene names here are mouse names. The read comes to an end 4 residues before the CDR3 does, leaving the germline J gene to fill in the end. J is TRBJ2-4 and V is TRBV5; 14 bases align to TRBD2. This CDR3 spans 18 amino acids. J gave up 0 bases and V 4 bases, and 6 bases lay outside the gene matches. Per the germline V gene, CDR1 is LGHNA and CDR2 is YNLKQL (reference sequence). CDR3 DNA, as far as it was read: TGTGCCAGCAGCCCAGTGGGACTGGGGGGGCTTAGTCAAAAC. Translation gives CASSPVGLGGLSQN. The entire CDR3 protein is CASSPVGLGGLSQNTLYF.

This clone was detected only a few times. Mouse gene names and germline throughout. The read is 4 residues too short to cover the CDR3 end, so that end is filled in from the germline J gene. The rearrangement links TRBV13-1 to TRBJ2-7; D is unresolved. Germline CDR1 NSHNY, CDR2 SYGAGN. The ends were cut back, 4 bases at V and 0 bases at J, with 8 bases in the middle. The CDR3 is made up of 13 amino acids. The CDR3 loop is CASSPRSSYEQYF. CDR3 DNA (partial): TGTGCCAGCAGTCCCAGGAGCTCCTAT.

Concerning this clone: Mouse names are used for the genes. The read halts 4 residues ahead of the CDR3 end, with the missing end drawn from the germline J gene. The same CDR3 is also encoded by other DNA sequences in this sample. This chain joins TRBV1 and TRBJ2-2; 7 nucleotides line up with TRBD1. This CDR3 spans 16 amino acids. Trimming at V came to 0 bases and at J to 0 bases, leaving 1 base not matched to a gene. CDR1 and CDR2 (germline): NSQYPW, LRSPGD (reference sequence). Partial CDR3 DNA: TGCACCTGCAGTGCAGAGACAGGGACAAACACCGGG. Amino acids: CTCSAETGTNTG. The CDR3 in full is CTCSAETGTNTGQLYF. Variable domain in full (rest from reference TRBV1 and TRBJ2-2): VTLLEQNPRWRLVPRGQAVNLRCILKNSQYPWMSWYQQDLQKQLQWLFTLRSPGDKEVKSLPGADYLATRVTDTELRLQVANMSQGRTLYCTCSAETGTNTGQLYFGEGSKLTVL.

Notes on this clone: The listed genes are named as in mouse. Coverage ceases 4 residues before the CDR3 finishes, and the germline J gene fills in the end. The same CDR3 also results from other DNA sequences found in this sample. The V and J genes are TRBV19 and TRBJ2-3, with TRBD2 matching 8 bases. Germline CDR1 and CDR2: FNHDT and SITEND (reference sequence). The CDR3 covers 16 residues. J was trimmed by 0 bases and V by 1 base; bases with no gene match: 4. CDR3 region: CASSILGGTSAETLYF. Partial CDR3 DNA: TGTGCCAGCAGTATATTGGGGGGGACTAGTGCAGAA.

This clone was found a few times. A clone one base away is much larger, so this may be a read error. Gene and germline names: mouse. The read gets to within 4 residues of the CDR3 end, and the germline J gene fills in the rest. The same CDR3 is also encoded by other DNA sequences in this sample. The chain carries TRBV19 and TRBJ1-2; TRBD1 is a possible D gene (6 bases). CDR3 length: 13 residues. Germline loops: CDR1 FNHDT, CDR2 SITEND (reference sequence). Trimming took 5 bases from V and 1 from J, leaving 9 bases between them. CDR3 in amino acids: CASSRDKNSDYTF. Incomplete CDR3 DNA: TGTGCCAGCAGCCGGGACAAAAACTCC. The full variable domain, rest sourced from reference TRBV19 and TRBJ1-2, is GGIITQTPKFLIGQEGQKLTLKCQQNFNHDTMYWYRQDSGKGLRLIYYSITENDLQKGDLSEGYDASREKKSSFSLTVTSAQKNEMAVFLCASSRDKNSDYTFGSGTRLLVI.

This clone was detected a few times. The gene symbols are mouse symbols. The sequenced fragment ends 4 residues before the CDR3 boundary, so the rest is inferred from the germline J gene. The chain has TRBV13-1 and TRBJ2-3; TRBD2 aligns across 7 bases. Germline-derived CDR1 and CDR2 are NSHNY and SYGAGN. This CDR3 is 15 amino acids long. J was trimmed by 0 bases and V by 3 bases; bases with no gene match: 4. The CDR3 region is CASSVGGSSAETLYF. Partial CDR3 DNA: TGTGCCAGCAGTGTTGGGGGGTCTAGTGCAGAA.

This clone came up a few times. Gene names denote mouse genes. This specimen includes other DNA sequences encoding the same CDR3. The part of the CDR3 DNA that was read is TGTGCCAGCAGCCCGGACAGGTAT. This codes for CASSPDRY. The whole CDR3 is CASSPDRYEQYF. The chain recombines TRBV19 with TRBJ2-7, with TRBD1 matching 7 bases. The missing CDR3 end, 4 residues past where the read stops, is filled in from the germline J gene. Germline values: CDR1 FNHDT, CDR2 SITEND (reference sequence). This CDR3 has 12 amino acids.

A remark on this clone: Any gene name here is a mouse gene name. The read is 4 residues too short to cover the CDR3 end, so that end is filled in from the germline J gene. The chain uses TRBV13-2 and TRBJ1-2; 10 bases map to TRBD1. This CDR3 is built from 14 residues. Germline CDR1 and CDR2: NNHNN and SYGAGS (reference sequence). Trimming at V came to 5 bases and at J to 4 bases, leaving 5 bases not matched to a gene. Incomplete CDR3 DNA: TGTGCCAGCGGGCCGGGACAGGGGACCTCC. This sequence encodes CASGPGQGTS. The entire CDR3 reads CASGPGQGTSDYTF.

This clone was seen only a few times. Genes here carry mouse names. The read gets to within 4 residues of the CDR3 end, and the germline J gene fills in the rest. The chain uses TRBV13-3 and TRBJ2-5, with 12 bases lining up with TRBD1. This CDR3 has 16 amino acids. CDR1 and CDR2 from the germline V gene are NNHDY and SYVADS. The CDR3 DNA, read in part, is TGTGCCAGCAGTGATACCGGGACAGGGGGCTCAGAC. It translates to CASSDTGTGGSD. Given in full, the CDR3 is CASSDTGTGGSDTQYF.

Comment on this clone: Each gene name is a mouse one. The read halts 4 residues ahead of the CDR3 end, with the missing end drawn from the germline J gene. The rearrangement links TRBV14 to TRBJ1-2, with 7 bases that match TRBD1. The CDR3 length is 12 residues. V trimming: 5 bases; J trimming: 3 bases; junction bases outside the gene matches: 1. The germline gives CDR1 SGHDT, CDR2 FRDEAV. CDR3 loop: CASSTGDSDYTF. The DNA read from the CDR3 is TGTGCCAGCAGCACAGGGGACTCC.

As to this clone: Gene names refer to mouse genes. Coverage ceases 4 residues before the CDR3 finishes, and the germline J gene fills in the end. The genes are TRBV17 and TRBJ2-7; 10 positions match TRBD1. Germline CDR1 and CDR2: MNHDT and YYDKIL. This CDR3 spans 14 amino acids. The CDR3 protein is CASSRRGQGYEQYF. Incomplete CDR3 DNA: TGTGCTAGCAGTAGGAGGGGACAGGGGTAT.